This T cell receptor beta chain was sequenced in a study of cytomegalovirus exposure and HLA in healthy donors. Unmatched junction bases numbered 5, after V lost 3 bases and J lost 0 bases. Looked up from germline, CDR1 is MNHEY and CDR2 is SMNVEV (reference sequence). The CDR3 has 16 amino acids. Assay used: immunoSEQ multiplex PCR; TCRdb lists only in-frame clones, some missing. In the table there are 90,000 or so clones, around 85% of which are singletons. Sequencing input: PBMCs. This TCR was sampled from a young man in good health and CMV-seropositive. The chain has TRBV27 and TRBJ2-1, with 7 bases fitting TRBD2. The chain's CDR3 is CASSFSGSSSYNEQFF. The CDR3 DNA reads TGTGCCAGCAGTTTTAGCGGGTCGAGCTCCTACAATGAGCAGTTCTTC.